This record looks at one T cell receptor (beta chain) sequence and its context. Its antigen remains unknown. The sample is drawn from a study of cytomegalovirus exposure and HLA in healthy donors. Study information: In a previous analysis, around 110 million unique TCR beta sequences were found from 150 million to 200 million T cells. Study results and caveats: Further analysis, carried out later, found HLA-associated TCR beta chains more clonally expanded than equally common other chains.

With 60 Vbeta and 13 Jbeta primers, the PCR was carried out. Method: immunoSEQ multiplex PCR; TCRdb's copy keeps in-frame clones and lacks some. The sample contains around 190,000 clones, 75% to 85% of which appear only once. CDR3 length: 13 residues. V was trimmed by 10 bases and J by 4 bases, leaving 14 bases between them. Germline CDR1 MGHRA, CDR2 YSYEKL. Input material: PBMCs. The chain carries TRBV4-1 and TRBJ2-1; no firm D call. The clonotype comes from a woman between 50 and 59 years old in good health and CMV-seronegative. The CDR3 region has the DNA TGCGCCACCTCAGATTACAAGTACAATGAGCAGTTCTTC. It translates to CATSDYKYNEQFF.